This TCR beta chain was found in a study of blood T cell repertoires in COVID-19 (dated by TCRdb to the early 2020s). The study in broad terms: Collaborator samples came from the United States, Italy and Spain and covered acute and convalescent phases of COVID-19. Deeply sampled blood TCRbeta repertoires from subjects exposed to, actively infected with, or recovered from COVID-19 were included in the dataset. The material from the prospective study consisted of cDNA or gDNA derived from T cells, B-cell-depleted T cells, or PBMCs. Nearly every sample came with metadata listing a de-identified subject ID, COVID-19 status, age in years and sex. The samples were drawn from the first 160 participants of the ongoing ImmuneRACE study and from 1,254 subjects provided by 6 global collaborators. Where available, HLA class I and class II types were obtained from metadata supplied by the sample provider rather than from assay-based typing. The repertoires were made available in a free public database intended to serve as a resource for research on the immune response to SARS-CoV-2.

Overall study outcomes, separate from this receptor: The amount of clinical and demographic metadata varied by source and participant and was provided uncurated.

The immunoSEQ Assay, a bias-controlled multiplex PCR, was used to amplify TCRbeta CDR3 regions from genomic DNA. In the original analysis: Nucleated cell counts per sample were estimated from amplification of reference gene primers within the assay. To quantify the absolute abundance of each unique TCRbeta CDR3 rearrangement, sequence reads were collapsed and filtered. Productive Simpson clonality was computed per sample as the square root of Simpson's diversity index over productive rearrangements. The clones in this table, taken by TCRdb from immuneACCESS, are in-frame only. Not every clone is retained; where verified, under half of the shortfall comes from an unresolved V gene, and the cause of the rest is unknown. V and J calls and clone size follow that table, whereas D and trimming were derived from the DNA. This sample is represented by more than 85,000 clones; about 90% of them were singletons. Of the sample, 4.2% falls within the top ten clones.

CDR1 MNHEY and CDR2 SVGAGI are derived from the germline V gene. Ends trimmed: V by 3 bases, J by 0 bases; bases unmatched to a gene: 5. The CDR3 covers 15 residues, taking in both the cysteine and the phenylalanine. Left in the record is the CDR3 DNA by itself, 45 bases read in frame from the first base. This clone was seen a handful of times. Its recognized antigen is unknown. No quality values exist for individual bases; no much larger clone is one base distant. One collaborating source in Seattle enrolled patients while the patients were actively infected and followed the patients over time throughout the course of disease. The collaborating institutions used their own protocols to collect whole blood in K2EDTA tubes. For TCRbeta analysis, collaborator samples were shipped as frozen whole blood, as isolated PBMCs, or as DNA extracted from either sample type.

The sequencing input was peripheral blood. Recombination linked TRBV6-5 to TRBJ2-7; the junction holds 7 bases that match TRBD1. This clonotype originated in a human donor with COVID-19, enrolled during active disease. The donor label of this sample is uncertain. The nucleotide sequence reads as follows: TGTGCCAGCAGTTATGACAGGGATAGCTCCTACGAGCAGTACTTC. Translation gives CASSYDRDSSYEQYF.